This entry lists 4 T cell receptor beta chains sequenced from one sample in a study of T cell clonality in common variable immunodeficiency. No antigens are known for them. Broader study findings: Fewer deletions and N-nucleotide insertions were reportedly seen in common variable immunodeficiency TCR beta sequences.

The data were produced by immunoSEQ multiplex PCR, yet TCRdb's version contains in-frame clones alone and is incomplete. Sampling found about 34,000 clones, none seen once. Sequenced material: peripheral blood mononuclear cells. All receptors derive from a human donor with common variable immunodeficiency.

This clone was seen at least ten times. From the germline J gene comes the end of the CDR3, since the read stops 3 residues before it. The J gene is TRBJ1-1, the V gene TRBV5-1; possible D gene TRBD1, 5 bases. This CDR3 region has 15 residues. The germline V gene encodes CDR1 SGHRS and CDR2 YFSETQ. V lost 1 base, J lost 1 base, and 11 bases lay in between. The sequenced CDR3 bases are TGCGCCAGCAGCTTGTCTCAGGGAAAGAACACTGAA. Amino acids: CASSLSQGKNTE. The full CDR3 sequence reads CASSLSQGKNTEAFF.

This clone was seen a few times. Coverage ceases 3 residues before the CDR3 finishes, and the germline J gene fills in the end. The gene calls are TRBV6-1 and TRBJ2-1, with 8 bases matching TRBD2. This CDR3 has 15 residues. Trimming took 2 bases from V and 4 from J; bases not matched to a gene: 4. Germline V gives CDR1 MNHNS, CDR2 SASEGT. CDR3 DNA (partial): TGTGCCAGCAGTGAAAGAGTAGCGGGATACAATGAG. Translating gives CASSERVAGYNE. The full CDR3 sequence reads CASSERVAGYNEQFF.

This clone was counted at least ten times. The CDR3 end falls 3 residues outside the read, so it is completed with the germline J gene. This sequence joins TRBV20-1 and TRBJ2-3; D possibly corresponds to TRBD2 (5 bases). The CDR3 has 14 amino acids. Germline V gene lookup returns CDR1 DFQATT and CDR2 SNEGSKA (reference sequence). Trimming cost V 1 base and J 2 bases, with 10 bases left between them. CDR3 loop: CSARGGWITDTQYF. The CDR3 bases that were read are TGCAGTGCTAGAGGCGGGTGGATCACAGATACG.

This clone was found a few times. The read finishes 3 residues shy of the CDR3 end, and the germline J gene is used to complete it. J is TRBJ2-7 and V is TRBV7-9, with TRBD2 matching over 8 bases. Trimming cost V 3 bases and J 5 bases; bases outside gene matches: 9. Germline V gene lookup returns CDR1 SEHNR and CDR2 FQNEAQ (reference sequence). CDR3 size: 15 residues. The part of the CDR3 DNA that was read is TGTGCCAGCAGCTTGCACGGCGGGAGGAAGAACGAG. It translates to CASSLHGGRKNE. The full CDR3 protein is CASSLHGGRKNEQYF.